Listed below are T cell receptor beta chains from one sample, sequenced in a study of T cells in Graves' hyperthyroidism and ophthalmopathy. TCRdb fed the multiplex PCR reads into MiXCR, producing one record per CDR3 protein. The sample has 640,000 or so distinct CDR3 sequences, roughly 15% seen once. Sequencing was performed on blood. The receptors derive from a middle-aged woman with Graves' ophthalmopathy. Both conserved end residues are part of each CDR3. The D gene is left open where the match is weak. Size tells how often a clone was seen (once, few, many) or the class of an expanded clone, and some rows leave it out.

size: many; V: TRBV20-1; D: TRBD2; J: TRBJ2-5; CDR3: CSAIGRGETSGSQETQYF; DNA: TGCAGTGCTATAGGACGTGGGGAAACTAGCGGGAGCCAAGAGACCCAGTACTTC
size: many; V: TRBV6-5; D: -; J: TRBJ1-3; CDR3: CASSYSSGSGNTIYF; DNA: TGTGCCAGCAGTTACTCCTCAGGGAGTGGAAACACCATATATTTT
size: many; V: TRBV2; D: TRBD1; J: TRBJ1-2; CDR3: CASSEGTGLYGYTF; DNA: TGTGCCAGCAGTGAGGGGACAGGGCTCTATGGCTACACCTTC
size: many; V: TRBV5-5; D: TRBD1; J: TRBJ1-2; CDR3: CASSLASDRGKGYTF; DNA: TGTGCCAGCAGCTTGGCCTCGGACAGGGGAAAAGGCTACACCTTC
size: many; V: TRBV11-3; D: -; J: TRBJ1-1; CDR3: CASSYIPTEAFF; DNA: TGTGCCAGCAGCTACATTCCGACTGAAGCTTTCTTT
size: -; V: TRBV12-3/TRBV12-4; D: TRBD2; J: TRBJ2-5; CDR3: CASRLGLAEQETQYF; DNA: TGTGCCAGCAGATTGGGACTAGCGGAACAGGAGACCCAGTACTTC
size: many; V: TRBV7-2; D: TRBD2; J: TRBJ2-7; CDR3: CASSLLGLAGNEQYF; DNA: TGTGCCAGCAGCTTACTTGGACTAGCGGGAAACGAGCAGTACTTC
size: many; V: TRBV20-1; D: -; J: TRBJ2-2; CDR3: CSAQGPSQGGELFF; DNA: TGCAGTGCCCAGGGTCCGAGCCAAGGGGGGGAGCTGTTTTTT
size: many; V: TRBV20-1; D: TRBD1; J: TRBJ1-1; CDR3: CSASVRDRSDTEAFF; DNA: TGCAGTGCTAGTGTTCGGGACAGGTCGGACACTGAAGCTTTCTTT
size: -; V: TRBV6-2/TRBV6-3; D: -; J: TRBJ1-1; CDR3: CASRPTGGTGTNTEAFF; DNA: TGTGCCAGCAGACCAACGGGCGGGACGGGAACGAACACTGAAGCTTTCTTT
size: many; V: TRBV5-1; D: -; J: TRBJ1-1; CDR3: CASSMTGANTEAFF; DNA: TGCGCCAGCAGCATGACCGGGGCGAACACTGAAGCTTTCTTT
size: -; V: TRBV28; D: TRBD2; J: TRBJ2-5; CDR3: CASSFRREGHETQYF; DNA: TGTGCCAGCAGTTTCCGACGGGAGGGCCACGAGACCCAGTACTTC
size: many; V: TRBV6-2/TRBV6-3; D: TRBD1; J: TRBJ1-2; CDR3: CASSYLMGQGKKGYGYTF; DNA: TGTGCCAGCAGTTATTTGATGGGACAGGGGAAGAAAGGCTATGGCTACACCTTC
size: -; V: TRBV12-3/TRBV12-4; D: -; J: TRBJ2-1; CDR3: CASSDLGNEQFF; DNA: TGTGCCAGCAGTGATCTAGGGAATGAGCAGTTCTTC
size: few; V: TRBV5-4; D: -; J: TRBJ2-2; CDR3: CASSWVGTGELFF; DNA: TGTGCCAGCAGCTGGGTAGGGACCGGGGAGCTGTTTTTT
size: many; V: TRBV12-5; D: -; J: TRBJ1-5; CDR3: CASGLVATGKYSNQPQHF; DNA: TGTGCTAGTGGTTTGGTTGCTACAGGGAAATATAGCAATCAGCCCCAGCATTTT
size: many; V: TRBV5-4; D: -; J: TRBJ2-7; CDR3: CASSRFPFVQGYF; DNA: TGTGCCAGCAGCCGTTTCCCTTTCGTACAGGGATACTTC
size: many; V: TRBV7-9; D: -; J: TRBJ2-4; CDR3: CASSPWGSQNIQYF; DNA: TGTGCCAGCAGCCCATGGGGGAGCCAAAACATTCAGTACTTC
size: -; V: TRBV16; D: -; J: TRBJ1-3; CDR3: CASSQAPRSYSGNTIYF; DNA: TGTGCCAGCAGCCAAGCCCCCCGGAGTTACTCTGGAAACACCATATATTTT
size: many; V: TRBV28; D: -; J: TRBJ1-2; CDR3: CASSSLLGRGYTF; DNA: TGTGCCAGCAGTTCCCTCCTAGGTCGGGGCTACACCTTC
size: many; V: TRBV7-2; D: -; J: TRBJ2-7; CDR3: CASSFPLVIGEQYF; DNA: TGTGCCAGCAGCTTCCCGCTAGTAATCGGCGAGCAGTACTTC
size: few; V: TRBV7-9; D: -; J: TRBJ1-5; CDR3: CASSFAGVRNQPQHF; DNA: TGTGCCAGCAGCTTCGCAGGTGTCCGCAATCAGCCCCAGCATTTT
size: many; V: TRBV28; D: -; J: TRBJ1-1; CDR3: CASSLVMNTEAFF; DNA: TGTGCCAGCAGCTTAGTAATGAACACTGAAGCTTTCTTT
size: many; V: TRBV6-1; D: -; J: TRBJ2-7; CDR3: CATLPIAEDYEQYF; DNA: TGTGCCACCCTCCCGATTGCGGAGGATTACGAGCAGTACTTC
size: many; V: TRBV15; D: -; J: TRBJ2-4; CDR3: CATSRDSLLAKNIQYF; DNA: TGTGCCACCAGCAGAGATAGTCTGCTAGCCAAAAACATTCAGTACTTC
size: -; V: TRBV4-2; D: TRBD2; J: TRBJ2-7; CDR3: CASSHLDLAGGSYEQYF; DNA: TGTGCCAGCAGCCACCTAGATCTAGCGGGAGGGAGCTACGAGCAGTACTTC
size: many; V: TRBV6-5; D: -; J: TRBJ1-4; CDR3: CASSSLDSPFF; DNA: TGTGCCAGCAGTTCCTTGGACAGTCCGTTTTTT
size: -; V: TRBV3-1; D: -; J: TRBJ2-5; CDR3: CASSQGPGIEETQYF; DNA: TGTGCCAGCAGCCAAGGTCCGGGGATAGAAGAGACCCAGTACTTC
size: few; V: TRBV7-3; D: -; J: TRBJ1-3; CDR3: CASSPGAGGNTIYF; DNA: TGTGCCAGCAGCCCGGGGGCTGGGGGAAACACCATATATTTT
size: once; V: TRBV12-3/TRBV12-4; D: TRBD1; J: TRBJ1-1; CDR3: CATMRGGNVNTEAFF; DNA: TGTGCCACAATGAGAGGGGGCAACGTGAACACTGAAGCTTTCTTT
size: many; V: TRBV6-5; D: -; J: TRBJ1-2; CDR3: CASSPMSRMVGYTF; DNA: TGTGCCAGCAGCCCGATGAGCAGGATGGTCGGCTACACCTTC
size: few; V: TRBV7-2; D: TRBD2; J: TRBJ2-5; CDR3: CASSLAWVGGRAAETQYF; DNA: TGTGCCAGCAGCTTAGCGTGGGTTGGTGGGAGGGCCGCGGAGACCCAGTACTTC
size: -; V: TRBV20-1; D: -; J: TRBJ2-7; CDR3: CSARARAPYEQYF; DNA: TGCAGTGCTAGAGCCCGCGCACCCTACGAGCAGTACTTC
size: many; V: TRBV2; D: TRBD2; J: TRBJ2-7; CDR3: CASTYTSGRVNEQYF; DNA: TGTGCCAGCACTTATACCAGCGGGAGGGTAAACGAGCAGTACTTC
size: many; V: TRBV12-3/TRBV12-4; D: -; J: TRBJ1-5; CDR3: CASSPDRINQPQHF; DNA: TGTGCCAGCAGCCCGGACAGAATCAATCAGCCCCAGCATTTT
size: many; V: TRBV5-1; D: -; J: TRBJ1-2; CDR3: CASGKQGWGDGYTF; DNA: TGCGCCAGCGGCAAACAGGGATGGGGAGACGGCTACACCTTC
size: -; V: TRBV2; D: -; J: TRBJ2-2; CDR3: CASSEAGHYGELFF; DNA: TGTGCCAGCAGTGAAGCCGGTCACTACGGGGAGCTGTTTTTT
size: many; V: TRBV5-1; D: -; J: TRBJ1-3; CDR3: CASSFEGRNTIYF; DNA: TGCGCCAGCAGCTTTGAAGGACGAAACACCATATATTTT
size: many; V: TRBV13; D: -; J: TRBJ2-7; CDR3: CASSSTKRSPPPYEQYF; DNA: TGTGCCAGCAGCTCAACCAAGCGGAGCCCCCCCCCCTACGAGCAGTACTTC
size: many; V: TRBV19; D: -; J: TRBJ2-7; CDR3: CASSIQPGPKNEQYF; DNA: TGTGCCAGTAGTATTCAACCGGGACCGAAGAACGAGCAGTACTTC
size: many; V: TRBV6-1; D: -; J: TRBJ2-5; CDR3: CASRKTQYF; DNA: TGTGCCAGCAGGAAGACCCAGTACTTC
size: many; V: TRBV12-3/TRBV12-4; D: TRBD1; J: TRBJ1-6; CDR3: CASSSTGDSHNSPLHF; DNA: TGTGCCAGCAGTTCAACTGGGGACAGTCATAATTCACCCCTCCACTTT
size: many; V: TRBV20-1; D: TRBD2; J: TRBJ2-7; CDR3: CSAHTPEAGGEEQYF; DNA: TGCAGTGCTCATACTCCAGAGGCCGGGGGGGAGGAGCAGTACTTC
size: -; V: TRBV11-2; D: TRBD1; J: TRBJ1-6; CDR3: CASSLVATGPPLHF; DNA: TGTGCCAGCAGCTTAGTTGCGACAGGGCCACCCCTCCACTTT
size: many; V: TRBV5-8; D: -; J: TRBJ1-2; CDR3: CASSWSIGYTF; DNA: TGTGCCAGCAGCTGGAGTATTGGCTACACCTTC
size: few; V: TRBV5-1; D: TRBD1; J: TRBJ1-5; CDR3: CASSSGTGRDQPQHF; DNA: TGCGCCAGCAGCTCCGGGACAGGGAGGGATCAGCCCCAGCATTTT
size: many; V: TRBV12-3/TRBV12-4; D: TRBD1; J: TRBJ2-7; CDR3: CASSLGQGPSYEQYF; DNA: TGTGCCAGCAGTTTAGGACAGGGGCCATCCTACGAGCAGTACTTC
size: -; V: TRBV5-1; D: -; J: TRBJ2-2; CDR3: CASRNSQGSGELFF; DNA: TGCGCCAGCAGAAATTCTCAGGGATCCGGGGAGCTGTTTTTT
size: many; V: TRBV4-2; D: -; J: TRBJ2-7; CDR3: CASSQDLQYYEQYF; DNA: TGTGCCAGCAGCCAAGATTTGCAGTACTACGAGCAGTACTTC